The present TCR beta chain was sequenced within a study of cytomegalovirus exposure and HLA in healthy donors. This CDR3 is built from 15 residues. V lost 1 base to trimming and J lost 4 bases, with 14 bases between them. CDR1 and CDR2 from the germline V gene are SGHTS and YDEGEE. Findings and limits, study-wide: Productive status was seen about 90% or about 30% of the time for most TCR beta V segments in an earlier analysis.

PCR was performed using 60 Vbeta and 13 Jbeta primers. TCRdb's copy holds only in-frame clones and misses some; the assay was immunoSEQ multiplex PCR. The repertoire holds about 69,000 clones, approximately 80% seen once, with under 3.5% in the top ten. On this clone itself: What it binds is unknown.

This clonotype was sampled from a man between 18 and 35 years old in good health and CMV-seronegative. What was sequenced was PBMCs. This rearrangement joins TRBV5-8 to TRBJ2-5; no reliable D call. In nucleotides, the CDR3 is TGTGCCAGCAGCTTGAGCCAACCAGGAACAGAGACCCAGTACTTC. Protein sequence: CASSLSQPGTETQYF.